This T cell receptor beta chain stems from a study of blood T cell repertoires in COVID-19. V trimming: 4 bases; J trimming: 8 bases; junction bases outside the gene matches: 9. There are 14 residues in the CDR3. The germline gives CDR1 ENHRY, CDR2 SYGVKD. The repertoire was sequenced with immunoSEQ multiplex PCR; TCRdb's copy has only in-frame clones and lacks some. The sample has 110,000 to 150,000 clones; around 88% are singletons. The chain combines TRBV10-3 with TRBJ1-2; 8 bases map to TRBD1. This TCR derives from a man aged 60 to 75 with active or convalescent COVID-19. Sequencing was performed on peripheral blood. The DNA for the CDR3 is TGTGCCATCAGTGCCGGACAGGGTGTTGGCGGCTACACCTTC. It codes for CAISAGQGVGGYTF.